Following are 6 T cell receptor beta chains from one sample sequenced in a study of cytomegalovirus exposure and HLA in healthy donors (dated by TCRdb to about 2017). Libraries were prepared through the immunoSEQ multiplex PCR assay. For the multiplex PCR, a mixture combining 60 forward primers for TCR Vbeta segments and 13 reverse primers for TCR Jbeta segments was used. The immuneACCESS repertoire file appears here via TCRdb, limited to in-frame rearrangements. These files lack a portion of the clones; in checked studies, under half of the deficit traces to unresolved V genes, and the cause of the others is not known. Within this sample are about 52,000 clones, with about 50% of them counted one time only. Around 11% of the sample rests with the top ten. Sequencing was performed on PBMCs. These receptor sequences come from a human donor in good health.

This clone was picked up a small number of times. The V call is TRBV6-6, the J call TRBJ1-3; possibly TRBD1 for D (5 bases). Germline V gene data show CDR1 as MNHNY and CDR2 as SVGAGI (reference sequence). The V end was cut by 7 bases, the J end by 0 bases, with 10 bases between. The CDR3 loop spans 14 amino acids. The DNA for the CDR3 is TGTGCCAGCACCTTGGACATCTCTGGAAACACCATATATTTT. Its protein is CASTLDISGNTIYF.

The CDR3 coding sequence is TGCAGCGTTGAGCGGGACAGGGCTTTCAATGAGCAGTTCTTC. Protein sequence: CSVERDRAFNEQFF. This chain uses TRBV29-1 with TRBJ2-1; 9 positions agree with TRBD1. CDR1 SQVTM and CDR2 ANQGSEA come from the germline V gene. The CDR3 extends over 14 amino acids. V was pared by 3 bases and J by 6 bases, with 6 bases of the junction left unmatched.

This chain uses TRBV29-1 with TRBJ1-2; D call uncertain. CDR1 is SQVTM and CDR2 is ANQGSEA in the germline V gene. This CDR3 has 13 residues. V shed 1 base and J shed 0 bases, with 6 bases lying between them. CDR3 region: CSVEVGPNYGYTF. As DNA, the CDR3 is TGCAGCGTTGAAGTCGGTCCTAACTATGGCTACACCTTC.

This chain joins TRBV5-1 and TRBJ1-6; D ambiguous. V lost 2 bases, J lost 7 bases, and 13 bases lay in between. This CDR3 is 15 amino acids long. Germline CDR1 SGHRS, CDR2 YFSETQ. This chain's CDR3 is CASSLSGSENSPLHF. In DNA, the CDR3 is TGCGCCAGCAGCTTATCCGGGAGTGAGAATTCACCCCTCCACTTT.

Ten or more counts support this clone. This chain joins TRBV30 and TRBJ1-5; D is possibly TRBD1 (6 bases). The CDR3 sequence is 14 residues long. V gave up 0 bases and J gave up 7 bases, with 13 bases separating them. From germline, CDR1 is GTSNPN and CDR2 SVGIG (reference sequence). The CDR3: CAWSVPPQGQPQHF. The CDR3 DNA reads TGTGCCTGGAGTGTACCCCCGCAGGGGCAGCCCCAGCATTTT.

The chain is built from TRBV7-9 and TRBJ2-5, with D possibly TRBD2 on 6 matching bases. TRBJ2-7 explains the end of the DNA better; the J call may be wrong. Germline V lookup: CDR1 SEHNR, CDR2 FQNEAQ (reference sequence). CDR3 length: 15 amino acids. Written as DNA, the CDR3 is TGTGCCAGCAGCTGGGGCCCGCCGGAGGGCTACGAGCAGTACTTC. This gives the protein CASSWGPPEGYEQYF.